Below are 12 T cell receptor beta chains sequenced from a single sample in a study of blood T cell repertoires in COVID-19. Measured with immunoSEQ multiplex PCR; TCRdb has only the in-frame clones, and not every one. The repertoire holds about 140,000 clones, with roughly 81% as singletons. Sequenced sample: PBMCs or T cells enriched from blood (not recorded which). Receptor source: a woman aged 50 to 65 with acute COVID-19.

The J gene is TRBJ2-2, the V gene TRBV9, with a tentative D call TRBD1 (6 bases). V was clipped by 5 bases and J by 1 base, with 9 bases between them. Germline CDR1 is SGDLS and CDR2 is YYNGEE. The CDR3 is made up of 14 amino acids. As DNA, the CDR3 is TGTGCCAGCAGGGGGGCTGGGAACACCGGGGAGCTGTTTTTT. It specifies CASRGAGNTGELFF.

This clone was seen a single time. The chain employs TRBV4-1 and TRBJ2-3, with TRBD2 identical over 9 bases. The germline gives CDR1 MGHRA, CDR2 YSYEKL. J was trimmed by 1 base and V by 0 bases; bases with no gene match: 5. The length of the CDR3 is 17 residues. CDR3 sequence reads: CASSQDDSGSGTDTQYF. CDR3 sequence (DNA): TGCGCCAGCAGCCAAGACGATAGCGGGAGCGGCACAGATACGCAGTATTTT.

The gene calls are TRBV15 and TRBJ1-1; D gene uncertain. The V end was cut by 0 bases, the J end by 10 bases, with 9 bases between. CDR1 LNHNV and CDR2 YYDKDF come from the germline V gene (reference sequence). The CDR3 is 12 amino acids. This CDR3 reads CATSRDEPGAFF. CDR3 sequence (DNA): TGTGCCACCAGCAGAGATGAGCCCGGAGCTTTCTTT.

CDR3 residues: CASSQDELAGGGGQFF. CDR3 in DNA: TGTGCCAGCAGCCAAGATGAACTAGCAGGAGGGGGGGGGCAGTTCTTC. V is TRBV4-2 and J is TRBJ2-1, with a weak D call TRBD2 (7 bases). The CDR3 consists of 16 residues. The germline CDR1 and CDR2 sequences are LGHNA and YNFKEQ. V was clipped by 0 bases and J by 12 bases, with 21 bases between them.

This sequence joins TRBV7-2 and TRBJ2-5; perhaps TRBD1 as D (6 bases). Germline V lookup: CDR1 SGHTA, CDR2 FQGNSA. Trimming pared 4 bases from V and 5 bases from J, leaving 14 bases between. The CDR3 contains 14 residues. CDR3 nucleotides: TGTGCCAGCAGCTACACAGGGATAGGCGAGACCCAGTACTTC. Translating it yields CASSYTGIGETQYF.

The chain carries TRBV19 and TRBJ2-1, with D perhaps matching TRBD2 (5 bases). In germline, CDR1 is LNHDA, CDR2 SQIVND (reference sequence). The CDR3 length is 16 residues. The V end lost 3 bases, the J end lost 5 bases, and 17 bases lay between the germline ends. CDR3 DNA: TGTGCCAGTAGTATCCTGTCAAGCGGATATAACAATGAGCAGTTCTTC. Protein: CASSILSSGYNNEQFF.

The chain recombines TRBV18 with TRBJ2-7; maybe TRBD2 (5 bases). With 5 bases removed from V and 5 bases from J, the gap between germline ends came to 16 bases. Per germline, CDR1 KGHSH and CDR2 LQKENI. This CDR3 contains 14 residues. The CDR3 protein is CASSESSGVHEQYF. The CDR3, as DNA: TGTGCCAGCTCAGAGAGTTCCGGGGTACACGAGCAGTACTTC.

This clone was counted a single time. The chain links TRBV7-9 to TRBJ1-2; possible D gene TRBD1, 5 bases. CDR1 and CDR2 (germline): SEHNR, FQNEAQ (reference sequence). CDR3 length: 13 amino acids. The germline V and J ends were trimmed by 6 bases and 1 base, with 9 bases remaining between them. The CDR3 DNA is TGTGCCAGCAGTCGCGGACATAACTATGGCTACACCTTC. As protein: CASSRGHNYGYTF.

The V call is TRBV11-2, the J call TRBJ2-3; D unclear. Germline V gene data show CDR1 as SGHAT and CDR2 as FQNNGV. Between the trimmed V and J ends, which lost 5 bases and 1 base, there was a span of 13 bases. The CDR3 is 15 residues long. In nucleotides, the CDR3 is TGTGCCAGCAGCGATTTGCGAACGGGCACAGATACGCAGTATTTT. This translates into CASSDLRTGTDTQYF.

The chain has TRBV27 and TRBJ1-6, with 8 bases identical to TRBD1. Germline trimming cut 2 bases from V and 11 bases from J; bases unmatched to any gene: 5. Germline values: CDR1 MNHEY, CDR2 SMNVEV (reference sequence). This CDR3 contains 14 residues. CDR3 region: CASSLGQGDTPLHF. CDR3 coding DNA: TGTGCCAGCAGTTTAGGACAGGGTGATACACCCCTCCACTTT.

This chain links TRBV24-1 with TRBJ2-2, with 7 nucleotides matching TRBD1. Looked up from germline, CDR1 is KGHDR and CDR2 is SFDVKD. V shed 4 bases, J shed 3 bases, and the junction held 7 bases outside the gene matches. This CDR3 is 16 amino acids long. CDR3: CATSDPTGIDTGELFF. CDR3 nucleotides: TGTGCCACCAGTGACCCGACAGGGATTGACACCGGGGAGCTGTTTTTT.

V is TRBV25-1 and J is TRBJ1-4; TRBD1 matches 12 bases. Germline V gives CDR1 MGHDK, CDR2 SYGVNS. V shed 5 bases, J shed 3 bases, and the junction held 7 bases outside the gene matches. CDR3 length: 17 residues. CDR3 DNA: TGTGCCAGCAGTCCGGGACAGGGGGCTTTCGCTAATGAAAAACTGTTTTTT. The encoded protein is CASSPGQGAFANEKLFF.